The TCR beta chain described here comes from a study of blood T cell repertoires in COVID-19. Overall study: Sources were T cells, B-cell-depleted T cells, or PBMCs; the material itself was cDNA or gDNA.

J was trimmed by 5 bases and V by 3 bases; bases with no gene match: 6. Germline V CDR1 and CDR2: LGHDT, YNNKEL (reference sequence). CDR3 length: 16 amino acids. Participants came from some 26 US areas, aged roughly 18 to 89 years. Clinical histories supplied by participants themselves formed the basis of cohort assignment. Per the authors' pipeline: By means of reference gene primer amplification, nucleated cell counts were estimated. Sequenced by immunoSEQ multiplex PCR; TCRdb stores in-frame clones only, minus some. That table gives V, J and clone size, and the DNA gave D and trimming. This table holds under 400,000 clones, approximately 89% found once.

This TCR was recovered from a middle-aged man in a cohort exposed to, infected with or recovered from COVID-19 (not recorded which). The sample taken for sequencing was PBMCs or T cells enriched from blood (not recorded which). The rearrangement links TRBV3-1 (or the pseudogene TRBV3-2) to TRBJ2-7; the match to TRBD2 covers 14 bases. CDR3 in DNA: TGTGCCAGCAGCCACGGACTAGCGGGAGGAGTAAACGAGCAGTACTTC. Protein sequence: CASSHGLAGGVNEQYF.